This is a list of T cell receptor beta chains from one sample in a study. A single record per CDR3 protein comes from TCRdb applying MiXCR to the RT-PCR reads. The table records fewer than 800,000 distinct CDR3 sequences, more than 13% of them present only once. The sequenced sample consisted of memory CD4+ T cells from blood. Every receptor here comes from a female donor in good health, serving as a healthy control. Both conserved end residues are part of each CDR3. The order of the fields is clone size, V gene, J gene, D gene, CDR3 protein, CDR3 DNA. D genes are given only for firm matches. Some rows have no size entry. The others give once, few or many, or a class for an expanded clone.

few	TRBV7-2	TRBJ2-3	NA	CASLLVSSDTQYF	TGTGCCAGCCTACTGGTGTCATCAGATACGCAGTATTTT
NA	TRBV9	TRBJ2-7	NA	CASSVETSFHEQYF	TGTGCCAGCAGCGTAGAGACTTCATTCCACGAGCAGTACTTC
many	TRBV7-3	TRBJ2-1	NA	CASSLTGEDEQFF	TGTGCCAGCAGCTTAACGGGAGAGGATGAGCAGTTCTTC
NA	TRBV20-1	TRBJ2-1	TRBD2	CSARDPLGGTNEQFF	TGCAGTGCTAGGGACCCCCTGGGAGGGACCAATGAGCAGTTCTTC
NA	TRBV5-1	TRBJ1-5	NA	CASSLDSFNQPQHF	TGCGCCAGCAGCTTGGACAGTTTCAATCAGCCCCAGCATTTT
few	TRBV9	TRBJ2-5	TRBD1	CASSVAGATGEETQYF	TGTGCCAGCAGCGTAGCCGGCGCAACAGGGGAAGAGACCCAGTACTTC
once	TRBV24-1	TRBJ2-7	NA	CATSDPRPPYEQYF	TGTGCCACCAGTGATCCTCGGCCCCCGTACGAGCAGTACTTC
many	TRBV20-1	TRBJ2-3	NA	CSARDGSTDTQYF	TGCAGTGCTAGAGATGGGTCCACAGATACGCAGTATTTT
NA	TRBV5-1	TRBJ2-1	NA	CASSPGPTSNEQFF	TGCGCCAGCAGCCCGGGACCAACGAGCAATGAGCAGTTCTTC
few	TRBV7-2	TRBJ1-5	NA	CASSLVPINQPQHF	TGTGCCAGCAGCTTAGTTCCGATCAATCAGCCCCAGCATTTT
NA	TRBV5-1	TRBJ2-1	NA	CASSLNQGTYEQFF	TGCGCCAGCAGCTTGAACCAGGGGACTTATGAGCAGTTCTTC
few	TRBV6-1	TRBJ2-3	NA	CASTPFGAPYTDTQYF	TGTGCCAGCACCCCCTTCGGGGCACCTTACACAGATACGCAGTATTTT
NA	TRBV12-3/TRBV12-4	TRBJ1-4	NA	CASRGRFVEKLFF	TGTGCCAGCAGGGGACGTTTCGTGGAAAAACTGTTTTTT
many	TRBV12-3/TRBV12-4	TRBJ2-7	TRBD1	CASRRTGSFDEQYF	TGTGCCAGCAGAAGGACAGGGAGCTTCGACGAGCAGTACTTC
many	TRBV12-3/TRBV12-4	TRBJ2-1	NA	CASSLSTAEQFF	TGTGCCAGCAGTTTATCGACGGCGGAGCAGTTCTTC
few	TRBV27	TRBJ1-6	NA	CASSLLQVGDSPLHF	TGTGCCAGCAGTTTATTACAGGTCGGAGATTCACCCCTCCACTTT
NA	TRBV28	TRBJ2-7	NA	CASSLGSGVVQYF	TGTGCCAGCAGTTTAGGTTCGGGGGTAGTGCAGTACTTC
NA	TRBV20-1	TRBJ2-7	TRBD2	CSARPLGTSGRMAEQYF	TGCAGTGCTAGACCACTAGGGACTAGCGGGAGGATGGCCGAGCAGTACTTC
NA	TRBV6-5	TRBJ1-5	NA	CASSYGQHSNQPQHF	TGTGCCAGCAGTTATGGACAGCATAGCAATCAGCCCCAGCATTTT
few	TRBV7-8	TRBJ1-2	NA	CASSSAGGGYYGYTF	TGTGCCAGCAGCTCCGCCGGCGGGGGGTACTATGGCTACACCTTC